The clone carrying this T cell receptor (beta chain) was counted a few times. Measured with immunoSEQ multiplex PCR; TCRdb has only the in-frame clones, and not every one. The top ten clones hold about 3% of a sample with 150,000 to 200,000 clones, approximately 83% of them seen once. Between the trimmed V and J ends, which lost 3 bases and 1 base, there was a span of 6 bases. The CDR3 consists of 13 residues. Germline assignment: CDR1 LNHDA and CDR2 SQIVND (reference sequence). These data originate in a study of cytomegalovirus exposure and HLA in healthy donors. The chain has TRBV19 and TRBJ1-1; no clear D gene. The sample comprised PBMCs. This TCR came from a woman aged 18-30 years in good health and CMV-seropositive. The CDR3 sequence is CASSITANTEAFF. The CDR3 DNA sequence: TGTGCCAGTAGTATTACAGCGAACACTGAAGCTTTCTTT.